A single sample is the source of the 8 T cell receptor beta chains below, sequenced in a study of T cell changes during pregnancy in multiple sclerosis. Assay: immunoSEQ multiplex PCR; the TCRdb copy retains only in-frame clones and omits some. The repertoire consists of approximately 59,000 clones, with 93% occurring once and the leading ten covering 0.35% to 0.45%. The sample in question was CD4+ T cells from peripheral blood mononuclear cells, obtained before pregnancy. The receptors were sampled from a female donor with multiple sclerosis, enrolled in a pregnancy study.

CDR3 DNA sequence: TGTGCCAGCTCACCGACTGTGGTAGATACGCAGTATTTT. It specifies CASSPTVVDTQYF. The chain employs TRBV18 and TRBJ2-3; D is undetermined. CDR3 length equals 13 residues. Germline CDR1 and CDR2: KGHSH and LQKENI. The germline V and J ends were trimmed by 3 bases and 5 bases, with 9 bases remaining between them.

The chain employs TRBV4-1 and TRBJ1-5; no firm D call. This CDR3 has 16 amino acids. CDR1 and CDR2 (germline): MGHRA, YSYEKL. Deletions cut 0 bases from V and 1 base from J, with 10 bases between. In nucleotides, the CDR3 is TGCGCCAGCAGCCAAGAGGGAGGGAACAGCAATCAGCCCCAGCATTTT. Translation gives CASSQEGGNSNQPQHF.

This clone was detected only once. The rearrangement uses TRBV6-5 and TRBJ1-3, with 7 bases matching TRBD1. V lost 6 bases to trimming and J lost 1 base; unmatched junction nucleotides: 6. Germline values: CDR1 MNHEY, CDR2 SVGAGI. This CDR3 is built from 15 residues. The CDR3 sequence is CASRADRISGNTIYF. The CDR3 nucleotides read TGTGCCAGCAGGGCGGACAGGATTTCTGGAAACACCATATATTTT.

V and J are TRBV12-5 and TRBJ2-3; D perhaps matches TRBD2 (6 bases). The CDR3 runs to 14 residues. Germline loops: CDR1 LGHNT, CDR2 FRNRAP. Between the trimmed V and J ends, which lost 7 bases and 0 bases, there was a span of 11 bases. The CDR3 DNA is TGTGCTAGTGCCCCTAGCGCGAGCACAGATACGCAGTATTTT. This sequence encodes CASAPSASTDTQYF.

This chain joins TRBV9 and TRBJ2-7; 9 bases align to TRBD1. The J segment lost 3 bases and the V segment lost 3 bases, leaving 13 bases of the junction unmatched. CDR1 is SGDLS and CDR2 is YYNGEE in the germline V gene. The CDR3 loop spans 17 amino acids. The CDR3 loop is CASSGGIRDRVGYEQYF. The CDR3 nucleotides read TGTGCCAGCAGCGGCGGGATCCGGGACAGGGTGGGCTACGAGCAGTACTTC.

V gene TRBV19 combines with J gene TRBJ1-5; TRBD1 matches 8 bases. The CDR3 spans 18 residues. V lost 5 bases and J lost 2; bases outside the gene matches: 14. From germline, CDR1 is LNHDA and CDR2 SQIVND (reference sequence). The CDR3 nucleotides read TGTGCCAGTAGTGCGGATCCACTTGGGACAGGCGGCAATCAGCCCCAGCATTTT. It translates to CASSADPLGTGGNQPQHF. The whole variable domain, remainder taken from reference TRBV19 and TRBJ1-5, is DGGITQSPKYLFRKEGQNVTLSCEQNLNHDAMYWYRQDPGQGLRLIYYSQIVNDFQKGDIAEGYSVSREKKESFPLTVTSAQKNPTAFYLCASSADPLGTGGNQPQHFGDGTRLSIL.

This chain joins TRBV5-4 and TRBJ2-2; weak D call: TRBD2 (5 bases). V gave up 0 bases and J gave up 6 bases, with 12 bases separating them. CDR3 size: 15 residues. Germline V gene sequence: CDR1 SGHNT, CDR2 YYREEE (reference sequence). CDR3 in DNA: TGTGCCAGCAGCTTGGTTGGGCTAGCCCCCGGGGAGCTGTTTTTT. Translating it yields CASSLVGLAPGELFF.

The CDR3 sequence: CASSIAGQENYGYTF. DNA of the CDR3: TGTGCCAGTAGTATAGCGGGACAGGAGAACTATGGCTACACCTTC. The rearrangement uses TRBV19 and TRBJ1-2; 8 nucleotides align to TRBD1. The germline V gene encodes CDR1 LNHDA and CDR2 SQIVND (reference sequence). The J segment lost 2 bases and the V segment lost 1 base, leaving 3 bases of the junction unmatched. The CDR3 extends over 15 amino acids.